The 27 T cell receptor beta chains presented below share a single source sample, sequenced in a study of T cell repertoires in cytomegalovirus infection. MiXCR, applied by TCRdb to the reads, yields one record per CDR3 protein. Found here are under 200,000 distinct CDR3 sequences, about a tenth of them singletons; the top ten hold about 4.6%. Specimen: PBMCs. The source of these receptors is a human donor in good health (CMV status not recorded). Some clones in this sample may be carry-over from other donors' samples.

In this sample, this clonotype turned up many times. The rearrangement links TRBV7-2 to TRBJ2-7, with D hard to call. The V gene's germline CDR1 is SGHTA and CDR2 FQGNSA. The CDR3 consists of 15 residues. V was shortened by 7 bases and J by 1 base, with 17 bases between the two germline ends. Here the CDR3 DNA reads TGTGCCAGCACCCCCTTTGACTTCCAGTCCTACGAGCAGTACTTC. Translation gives CASTPFDFQSYEQYF.

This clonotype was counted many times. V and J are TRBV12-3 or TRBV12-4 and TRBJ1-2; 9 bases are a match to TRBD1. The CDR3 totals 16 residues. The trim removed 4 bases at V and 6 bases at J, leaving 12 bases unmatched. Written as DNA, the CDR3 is TGTGCCAGCAGTTCCACACGTCCGGGACAGGGTGATGGCTACACCTTC. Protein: CASSSTRPGQGDGYTF.

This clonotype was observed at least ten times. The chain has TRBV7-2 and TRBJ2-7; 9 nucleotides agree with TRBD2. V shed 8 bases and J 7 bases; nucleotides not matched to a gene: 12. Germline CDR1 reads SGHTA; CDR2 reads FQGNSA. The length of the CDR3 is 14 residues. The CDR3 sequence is CASGMQAGGGEQYF. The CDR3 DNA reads TGTGCCAGCGGCATGCAAGCGGGGGGTGGTGAGCAGTACTTC.

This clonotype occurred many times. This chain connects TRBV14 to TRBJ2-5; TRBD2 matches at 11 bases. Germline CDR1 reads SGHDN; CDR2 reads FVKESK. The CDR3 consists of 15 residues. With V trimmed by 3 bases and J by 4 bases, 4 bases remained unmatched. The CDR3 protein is CASSQSLAGVETQYF. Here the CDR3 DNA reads TGTGCCAGCAGCCAGTCACTAGCGGGAGTAGAGACCCAGTACTTC. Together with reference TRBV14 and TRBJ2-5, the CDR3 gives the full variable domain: EAGVTQFPSHSVIEKGQTVTLRCDPISGHDNLYWYRRVMGKEIKFLLHFVKESKQDESGMPNNRFLAERTGGTYSTLKVQPAELEDSGVYFCASSQSLAGVETQYFGPGTRLLVL.

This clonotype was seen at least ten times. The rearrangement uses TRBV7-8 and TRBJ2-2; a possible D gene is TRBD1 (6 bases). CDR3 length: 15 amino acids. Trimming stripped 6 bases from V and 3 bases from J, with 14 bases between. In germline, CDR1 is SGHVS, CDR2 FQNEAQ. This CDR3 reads CASSSQGLYTGELFF. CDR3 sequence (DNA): TGTGCCAGCAGTTCCCAGGGGTTGTACACCGGGGAGCTGTTTTTT.

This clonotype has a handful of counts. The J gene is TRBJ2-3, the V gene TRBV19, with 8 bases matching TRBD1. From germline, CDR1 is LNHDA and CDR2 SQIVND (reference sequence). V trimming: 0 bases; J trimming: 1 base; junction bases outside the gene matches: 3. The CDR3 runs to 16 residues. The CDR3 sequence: CASSIDPGQGTDTQYF. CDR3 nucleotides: TGTGCCAGTAGTATAGATCCGGGACAGGGCACAGATACGCAGTATTTT.

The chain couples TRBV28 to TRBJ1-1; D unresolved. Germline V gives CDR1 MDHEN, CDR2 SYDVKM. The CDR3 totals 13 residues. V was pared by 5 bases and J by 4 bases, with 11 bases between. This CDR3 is CASSPYLGTEAFF. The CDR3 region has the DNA TGTGCCAGCAGTCCCTACTTGGGCACTGAAGCTTTCTTT.

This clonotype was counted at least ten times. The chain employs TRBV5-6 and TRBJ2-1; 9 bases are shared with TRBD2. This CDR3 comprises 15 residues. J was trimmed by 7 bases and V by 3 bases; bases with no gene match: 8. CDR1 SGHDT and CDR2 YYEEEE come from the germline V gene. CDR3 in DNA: TGTGCCAGCAGCTGGTCTAGCGGGATGTGGAATGAGCAGTTCTTC. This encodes CASSWSSGMWNEQFF. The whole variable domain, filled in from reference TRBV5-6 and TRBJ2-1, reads DAGVTQSPTHLIKTRGQQVTLRCSPKSGHDTVSWYQQALGQGPQFIFQYYEEEERQRGNFPDRFSGHQFPNYSSELNVNALLLGDSALYLCASSWSSGMWNEQFFGPGTRLTVL.

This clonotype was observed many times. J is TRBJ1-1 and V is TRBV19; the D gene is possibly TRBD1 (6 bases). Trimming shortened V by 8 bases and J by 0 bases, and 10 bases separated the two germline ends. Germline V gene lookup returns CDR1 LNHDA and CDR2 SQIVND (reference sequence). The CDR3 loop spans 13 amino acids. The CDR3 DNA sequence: TGTGCCAGTGGACAGACCTTGAACACTGAAGCTTTCTTT. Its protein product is CASGQTLNTEAFF.

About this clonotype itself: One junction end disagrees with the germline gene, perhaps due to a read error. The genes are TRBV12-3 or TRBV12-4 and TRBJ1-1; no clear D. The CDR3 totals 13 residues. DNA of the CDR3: TGTGCCAGCACTGTTTCAGGTAAAGCGGAAGCTTGCTTT. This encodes CASTVSGKAEACF.

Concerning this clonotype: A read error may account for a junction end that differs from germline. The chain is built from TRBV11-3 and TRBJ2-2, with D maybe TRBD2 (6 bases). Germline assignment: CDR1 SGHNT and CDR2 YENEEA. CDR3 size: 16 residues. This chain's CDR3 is CASSLTLAGRTGEVFF. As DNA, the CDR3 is TGTGCCAGCAGCTTAACCCTGGCAGGGAGGACCGGGGAGGTGTTTTTT. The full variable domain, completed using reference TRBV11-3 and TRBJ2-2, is EAGVVQSPRYKIIEKKQPVAFWCNPISGHNTLYWYLQNLGQGPELLIRYENEEAVDDSQLPKDRFSAERLKGVDSTLKIQPAELGDSAVYLCASSLTLAGRTGEVFFGEGSRLTVL.

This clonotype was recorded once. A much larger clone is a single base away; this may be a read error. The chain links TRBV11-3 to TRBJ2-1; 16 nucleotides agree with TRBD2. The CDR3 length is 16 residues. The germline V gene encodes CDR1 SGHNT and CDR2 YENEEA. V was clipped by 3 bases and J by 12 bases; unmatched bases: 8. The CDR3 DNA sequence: TGTGCCAGCAGCTTGGAGGGACTAGCGGGAGGGCATGGGCAGTTCTTC. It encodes CASSLEGLAGGHGQFF.

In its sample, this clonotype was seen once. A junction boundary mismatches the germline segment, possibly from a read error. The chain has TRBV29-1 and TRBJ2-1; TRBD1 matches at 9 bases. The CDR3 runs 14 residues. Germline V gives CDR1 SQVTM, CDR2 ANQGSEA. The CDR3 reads CSVMGTGTYSEQFF. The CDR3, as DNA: TGCAGCGTTATGGGGACAGGGACCTACAGTGAGCAGTTCTTC.

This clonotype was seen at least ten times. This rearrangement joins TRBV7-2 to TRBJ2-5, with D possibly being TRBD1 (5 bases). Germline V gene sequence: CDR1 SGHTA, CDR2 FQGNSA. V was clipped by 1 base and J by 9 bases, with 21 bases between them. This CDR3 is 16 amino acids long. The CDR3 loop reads CASSLGGLSLRVSQYF. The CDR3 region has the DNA TGTGCCAGCAGCTTAGGAGGCCTTAGTCTCAGGGTGTCCCAGTACTTC.

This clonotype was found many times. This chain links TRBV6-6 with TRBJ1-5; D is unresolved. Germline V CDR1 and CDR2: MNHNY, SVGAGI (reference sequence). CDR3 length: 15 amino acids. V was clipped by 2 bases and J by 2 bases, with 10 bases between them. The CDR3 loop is CASSYDGFRNQPQHF. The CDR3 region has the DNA TGTGCCAGCAGTTACGACGGTTTTCGCAATCAGCCCCAGCATTTT.

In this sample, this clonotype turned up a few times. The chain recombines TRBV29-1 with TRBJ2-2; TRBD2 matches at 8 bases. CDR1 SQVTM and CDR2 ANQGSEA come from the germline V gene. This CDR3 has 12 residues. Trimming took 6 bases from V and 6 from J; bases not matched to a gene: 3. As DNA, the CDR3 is TGCAGCGTGACTAGCGAGTCCGGGGAGCTGTTTTTT. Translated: CSVTSESGELFF.

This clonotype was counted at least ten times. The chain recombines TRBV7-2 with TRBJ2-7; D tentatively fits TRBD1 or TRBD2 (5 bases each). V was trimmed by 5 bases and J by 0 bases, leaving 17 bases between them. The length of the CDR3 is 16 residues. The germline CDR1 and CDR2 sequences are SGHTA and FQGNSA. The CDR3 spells CASSLDGAASSYEQYF. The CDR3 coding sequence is TGTGCCAGCAGCCTCGACGGGGCTGCGAGCTCCTACGAGCAGTACTTC.

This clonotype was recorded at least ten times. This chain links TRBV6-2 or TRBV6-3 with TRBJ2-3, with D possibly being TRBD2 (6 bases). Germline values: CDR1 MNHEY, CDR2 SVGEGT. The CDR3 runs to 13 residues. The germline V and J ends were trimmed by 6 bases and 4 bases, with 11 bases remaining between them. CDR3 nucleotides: TGTGCCAGCAGGGCGACGGGGGCAGATACGCAGTATTTT. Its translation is CASRATGADTQYF.

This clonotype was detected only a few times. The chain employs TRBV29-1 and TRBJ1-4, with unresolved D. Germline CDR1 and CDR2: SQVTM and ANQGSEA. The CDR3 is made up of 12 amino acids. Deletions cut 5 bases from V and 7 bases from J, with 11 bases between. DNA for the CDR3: TGCAGCGTTAAGGTAGTTGGTGAAAAACTGTTTTTT. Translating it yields CSVKVVGEKLFF.

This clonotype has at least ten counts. CDR3 region: CASSRIAGPSTDTQYF. CDR3 DNA: TGTGCCAGCAGCCGCATAGCGGGTCCTAGCACAGATACGCAGTATTTT. V is TRBV7-9 and J is TRBJ2-3; 7 bases agree with TRBD2. CDR1 is SEHNR, CDR2 FQNEAQ, per germline (reference sequence). CDR3 length: 16 amino acids. V lost 5 bases to trimming and J lost 0 bases; unmatched junction nucleotides: 8.

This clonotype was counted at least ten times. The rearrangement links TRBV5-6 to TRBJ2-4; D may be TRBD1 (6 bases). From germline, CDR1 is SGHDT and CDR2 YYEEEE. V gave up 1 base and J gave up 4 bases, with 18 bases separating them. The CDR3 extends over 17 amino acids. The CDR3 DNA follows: TGTGCCAGCAGCTTGTTGTCTCTGCGGACAGCAAAAAACATTCAGTACTTC. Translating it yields CASSLLSLRTAKNIQYF.

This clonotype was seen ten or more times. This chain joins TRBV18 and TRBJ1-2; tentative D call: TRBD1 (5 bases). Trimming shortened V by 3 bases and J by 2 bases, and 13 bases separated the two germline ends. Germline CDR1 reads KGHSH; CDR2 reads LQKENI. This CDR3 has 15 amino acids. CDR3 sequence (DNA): TGTGCCAGCTCACCCGAACGGGGGAAAAACTATGGCTACACCTTC. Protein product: CASSPERGKNYGYTF. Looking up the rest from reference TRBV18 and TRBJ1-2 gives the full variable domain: NAGVMQNPRHLVRRRGQEARLRCSPMKGHSHVYWYRQLPEEGLKFMVYLQKENIIDESGMPKERFSAEFPKEGPSILRIQQVVRGDSAAYFCASSPERGKNYGYTFGSGTRLTVV.

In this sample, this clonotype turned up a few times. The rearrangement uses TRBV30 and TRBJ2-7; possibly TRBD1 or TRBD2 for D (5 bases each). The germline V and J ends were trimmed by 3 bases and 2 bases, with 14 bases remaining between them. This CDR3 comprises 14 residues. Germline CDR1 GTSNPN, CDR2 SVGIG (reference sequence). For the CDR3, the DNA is TGTGCCTGGAGCGGGGACGGTGTCACCTACGAGCAGTACTTC. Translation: CAWSGDGVTYEQYF.

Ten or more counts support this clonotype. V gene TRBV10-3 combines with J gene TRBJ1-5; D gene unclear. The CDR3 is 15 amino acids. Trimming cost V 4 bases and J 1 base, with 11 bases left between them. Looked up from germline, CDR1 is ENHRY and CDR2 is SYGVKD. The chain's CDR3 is CAISAVAGSNQPQHF. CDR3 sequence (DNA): TGTGCCATCAGTGCGGTGGCAGGCAGCAATCAGCCCCAGCATTTT.

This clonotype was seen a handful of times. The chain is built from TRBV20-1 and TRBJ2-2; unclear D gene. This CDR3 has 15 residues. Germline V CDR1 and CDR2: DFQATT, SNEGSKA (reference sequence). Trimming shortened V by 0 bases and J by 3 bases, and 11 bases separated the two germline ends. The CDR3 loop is CSARDLAEDTGELFF. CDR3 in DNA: TGCAGTGCTAGAGATTTGGCAGAGGACACCGGGGAGCTGTTTTTT.

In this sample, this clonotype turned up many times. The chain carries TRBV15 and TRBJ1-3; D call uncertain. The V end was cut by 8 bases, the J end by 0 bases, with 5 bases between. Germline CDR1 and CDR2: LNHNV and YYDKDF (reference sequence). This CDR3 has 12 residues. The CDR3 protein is CATRASGNTIYF. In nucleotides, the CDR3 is TGTGCCACCCGGGCCTCTGGAAACACCATATATTTT.

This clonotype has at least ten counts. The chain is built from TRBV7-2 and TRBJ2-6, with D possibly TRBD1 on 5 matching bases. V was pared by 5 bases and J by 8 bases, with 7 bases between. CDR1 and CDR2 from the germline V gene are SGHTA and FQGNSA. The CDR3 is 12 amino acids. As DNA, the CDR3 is TGTGCCAGCAGCGGGGCTTCCAACGTCCTGACTTTC. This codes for CASSGASNVLTF.